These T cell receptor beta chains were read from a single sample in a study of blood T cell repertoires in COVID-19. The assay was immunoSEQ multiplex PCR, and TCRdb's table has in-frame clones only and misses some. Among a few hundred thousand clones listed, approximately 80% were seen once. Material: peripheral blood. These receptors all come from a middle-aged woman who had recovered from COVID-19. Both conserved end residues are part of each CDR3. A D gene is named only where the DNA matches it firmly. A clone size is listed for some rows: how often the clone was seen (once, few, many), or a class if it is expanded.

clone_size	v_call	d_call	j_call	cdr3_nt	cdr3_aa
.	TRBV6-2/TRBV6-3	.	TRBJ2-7	TGTGCCAGCAGTTACCCCCGCGGAGGGGGCCACGAGCAGTACTTC	CASSYPRGGGHEQYF
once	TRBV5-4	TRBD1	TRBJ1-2	TGTGCCAGCAGCTTGGTACCGGGACAGGGTTATGGCTACACCTTC	CASSLVPGQGYGYTF
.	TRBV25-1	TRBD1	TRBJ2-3	TGTGCCAGCAGTGGGGGGACAGACGGCCGCTCCGCGCAGTATTTT	CASSGGTDGRSAQYF
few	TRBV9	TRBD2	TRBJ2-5	TGTGCCAGCAGCGCTCTAGCGGGGGGGCTCCAAGAGACCCAGTACTTC	CASSALAGGLQETQYF
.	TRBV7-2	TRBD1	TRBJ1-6	TGTGCCAGCAGCTTAGCAAACAGGGGTAATTCACCCCTCCACTTT	CASSLANRGNSPLHF
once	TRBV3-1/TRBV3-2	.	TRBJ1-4	TGTGCCAGCAGCCCTTTACAGGTACCTAATGAAAAACTGTTTTTT	CASSPLQVPNEKLFF
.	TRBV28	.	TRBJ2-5	TGTGCCAGCAGTTTGCCAGGGGCCGTAGAGACCCAGTACTTC	CASSLPGAVETQYF
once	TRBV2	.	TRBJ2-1	TGTGCCAGCAGGGGACTGCGGCACGGCAGCGAGCAGTTCTTC	CASRGLRHGSEQFF
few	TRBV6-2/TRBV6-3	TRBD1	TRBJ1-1	TGTGCCAGCAGTTACTCAAGAGACAGGGTTGAAGAGGGGAACACTGAAGCTTTCTTT	CASSYSRDRVEEGNTEAFF
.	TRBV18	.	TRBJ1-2	TGTGCCAGCTCACCAGATCAGGGCCACTATGGCTACACCTTC	CASSPDQGHYGYTF
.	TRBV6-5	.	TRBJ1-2	TGTGCCAGCACCTCTCGGGGGGGCCCCTATGGCTACACCTTC	CASTSRGGPYGYTF
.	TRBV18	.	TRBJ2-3	TGTGCCAGCTCAGGAGCTAGTCTAGATACGCAGTATTTT	CASSGASLDTQYF
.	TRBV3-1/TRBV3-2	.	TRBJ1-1	TGTGCCAGCAGCCCCTCCCTTACAGGGCCTGAAGCTTTCTTT	CASSPSLTGPEAFF
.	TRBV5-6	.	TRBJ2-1	TGTGCCAGCAGCTTGGGAGGTAGCGGTACCTACAATGAGCAGTTCTTC	CASSLGGSGTYNEQFF
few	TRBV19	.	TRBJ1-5	TGTGCCAGTAGTATCCAGGGCGATCAGCCCCAGCATTTT	CASSIQGDQPQHF
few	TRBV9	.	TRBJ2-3	TGTGCCAGCAGCAAGCAGGGGGGCGTGAATACGCAGTATTTT	CASSKQGGVNTQYF
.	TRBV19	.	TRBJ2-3	TGTGCCAGTAGTATAGGGGGACAACCTAGCACAGATACGCAGTATTTT	CASSIGGQPSTDTQYF